This paragraph covers one T cell receptor beta chain sequence. Its antigen is unknown. The data stem from a study of shared clonotypes between healthy human individuals. Study-wide context: Donors had three CD4 naive, three CD4 memory, two CD8 naive and one CD8 memory plate apiece.

Study-wide results and limits: The study drew on few donors, limiting represented genetic and exposure-history diversity.

Germline V gene lookup returns CDR1 SGHAT and CDR2 FQNNGV. Deletions cut 1 base from V and 5 bases from J, with 11 bases between. This CDR3 spans 15 amino acids. Researchers partitioned CD4+ cells into CD45RA+ naive and CD45RA-negative memory subsets. Profiled with immunoSEQ multiplex PCR; TCRdb holds only in-frame clones, not every one. Of millions of clones detected, roughly nine tenths appear once; the ten largest clones hold over 0.12%. The sequence came from a man between 18 and 35 years old in good health. V and J are TRBV11-2 and TRBJ2-2; no reliable D call. The source material was naive CD4+ T cells sorted from blood. The subset is: CD45RA+ positively selected. The CDR3 is CASSLGSGRTGELFF. For the CDR3, the DNA is TGTGCCAGCAGCTTAGGTTCGGGTCGGACCGGGGAGCTGTTTTTT.